This T cell receptor beta chain is from a study of cytomegalovirus exposure and HLA in healthy donors. Whole-study results and caveats: Many donors carried some public TCRs, although rarity characterized most TCR sequences.

As regards this clone: Its specificity is not known.

The PCR was carried out with 60 Vbeta primers and 13 Jbeta primers. Repertoires were generated with immunoSEQ multiplex PCR, while TCRdb's copy carries only in-frame clones and drops some. The table shows over 85,000 clones, with more than 75% occurring only once. V lost 1 base and J 4 bases, leaving 5 bases between the germline ends. The CDR3 length is 13 residues. Germline lookup yields CDR1 SGDLS and CDR2 YYNGEE. Sequencing input: PBMCs. The chain links TRBV9 to TRBJ2-2; D gene uncertain. The sequence came from a man aged 35 to 55 in good health and CMV-seronegative. CDR3 DNA sequence: TGTGCCAGCAGCGTACAGGTCACCGGGGAGCTGTTTTTT. Translation: CASSVQVTGELFF.